The sequence of this T cell receptor (beta chain) was determined in a study of T cells in Graves' hyperthyroidism and ophthalmopathy. Findings of the study overall: Most thyroid-expanded clonotypes above 0.001 were also found in blood. Ophthalmopathy prediction by the model preceded onset by a median about 6.3 months.

Amplified TCR beta CDR3 regions derived from RNA transcripts. Using the HTBI primer set, a first-round RT-PCR was run on the TCR CDR3. TCRdb reanalysed the multiplex PCR reads using MiXCR and keeps one entry per CDR3 protein. The sample has about 360,000 distinct CDR3 sequences; approximately 15% are singletons. In this sample, this clonotype turned up a few times. Its target is not known. Germline V lookup: CDR1 MNHNS, CDR2 SASEGT. The CDR3 is 13 residues long. Trimming removed 5 bases from V and 4 bases from J, with 11 bases in between. Sequencing was performed on blood. The chain has TRBV6-1 and TRBJ1-2; weak D call: TRBD1 (5 bases). This receptor was obtained from a man aged 25-45 years with Graves' hyperthyroidism that later progressed to Graves' ophthalmopathy. CDR3 region: CASSQGLPYGYTF. Here the CDR3 DNA reads TGTGCCAGCAGTCAGGGTTTGCCCTATGGCTACACCTTC.